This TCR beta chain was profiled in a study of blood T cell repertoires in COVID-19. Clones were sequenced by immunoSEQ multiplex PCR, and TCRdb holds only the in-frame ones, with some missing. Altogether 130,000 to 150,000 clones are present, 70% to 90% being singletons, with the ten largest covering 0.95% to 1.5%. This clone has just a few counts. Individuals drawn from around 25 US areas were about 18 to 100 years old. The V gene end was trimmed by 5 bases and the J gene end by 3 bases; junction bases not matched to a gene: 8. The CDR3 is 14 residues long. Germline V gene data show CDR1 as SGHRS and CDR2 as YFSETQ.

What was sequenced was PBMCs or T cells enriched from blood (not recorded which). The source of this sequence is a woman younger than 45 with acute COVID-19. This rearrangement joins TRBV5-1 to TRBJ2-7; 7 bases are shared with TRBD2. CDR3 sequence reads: CASRPAGVLYEQYF. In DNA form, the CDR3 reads TGCGCCAGCAGGCCCGCGGGAGTTCTCTACGAGCAGTACTTC.